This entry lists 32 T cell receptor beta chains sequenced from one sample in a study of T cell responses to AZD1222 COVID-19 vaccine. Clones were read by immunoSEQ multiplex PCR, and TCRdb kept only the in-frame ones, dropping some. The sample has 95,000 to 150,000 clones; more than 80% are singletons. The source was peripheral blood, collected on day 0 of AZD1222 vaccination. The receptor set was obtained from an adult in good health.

The DNA for the CDR3 is TGTGCCAGCAGCGTAGGGGACAGCCCATATGATACGCAGTATTTT. Protein: CASSVGDSPYDTQYF. This rearrangement joins TRBV9 to TRBJ2-3, with TRBD1 matching over 7 bases. V was clipped by 0 bases and J by 6 bases; unmatched bases: 7. Germline-derived CDR1 and CDR2 are SGDLS and YYNGEE. There are 15 residues in the CDR3. Full variable domain (missing parts from reference TRBV9 and TRBJ2-3): DSGVTQTPKHLITATGQRVTLRCSPRSGDLSVYWYQQSLDQGLQFLIQYYNGEERAKGNILERFSAQQFPDLHSELNLSSLELGDSALYFCASSVGDSPYDTQYFGPGTRLTVL.

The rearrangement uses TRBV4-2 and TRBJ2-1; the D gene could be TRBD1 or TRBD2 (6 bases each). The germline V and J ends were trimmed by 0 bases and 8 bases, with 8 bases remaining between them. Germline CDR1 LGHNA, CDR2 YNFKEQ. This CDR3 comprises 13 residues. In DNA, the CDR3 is TGTGCCAGCAGCCAAGATCGGGGGCATGAGCAGTTCTTC. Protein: CASSQDRGHEQFF.

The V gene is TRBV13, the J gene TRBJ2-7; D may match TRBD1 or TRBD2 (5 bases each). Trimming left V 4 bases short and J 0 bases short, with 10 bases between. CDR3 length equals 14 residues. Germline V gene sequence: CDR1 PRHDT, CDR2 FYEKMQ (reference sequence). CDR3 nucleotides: TGTGCCAGCAGCTCCCCAGGGAGCTCCTACGAGCAGTACTTC. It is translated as CASSSPGSSYEQYF.

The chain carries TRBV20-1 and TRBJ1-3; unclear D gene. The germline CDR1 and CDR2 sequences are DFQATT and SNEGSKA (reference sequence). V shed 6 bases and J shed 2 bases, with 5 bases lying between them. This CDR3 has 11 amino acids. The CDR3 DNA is TGCAGTGCGGCGGCTGGAAACACCATATATTTT. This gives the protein CSAAAGNTIYF.

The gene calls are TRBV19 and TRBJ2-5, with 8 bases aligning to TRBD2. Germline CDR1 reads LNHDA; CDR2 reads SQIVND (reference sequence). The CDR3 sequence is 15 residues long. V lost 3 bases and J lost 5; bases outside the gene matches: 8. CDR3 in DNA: TGTGCCAGTAGTATTGCAGCGGGAGCAGGGGAGACCCAGTACTTC. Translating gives CASSIAAGAGETQYF.

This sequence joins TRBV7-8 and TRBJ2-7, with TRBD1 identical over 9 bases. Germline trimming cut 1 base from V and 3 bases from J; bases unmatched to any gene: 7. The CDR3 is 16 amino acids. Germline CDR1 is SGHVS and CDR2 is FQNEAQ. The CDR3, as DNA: TGTGCCAGCAGCTTAGACCCGGGACAGGGCCACTACGAGCAGTACTTC. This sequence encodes CASSLDPGQGHYEQYF.

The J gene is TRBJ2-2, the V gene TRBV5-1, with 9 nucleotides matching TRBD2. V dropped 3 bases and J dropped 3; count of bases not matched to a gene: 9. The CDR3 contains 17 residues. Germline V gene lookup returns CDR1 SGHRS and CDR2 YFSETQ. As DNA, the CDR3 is TGCGCCAGCAGCTCCGGGGTAGCGGGAGTTCACACCGGGGAGCTGTTTTTT. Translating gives CASSSGVAGVHTGELFF.

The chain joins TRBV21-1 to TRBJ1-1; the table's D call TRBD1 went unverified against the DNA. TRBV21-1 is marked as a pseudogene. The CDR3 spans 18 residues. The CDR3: CATIQRLGTGWKNTEAFF. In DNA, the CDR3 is TGTGCCACCATCCAAAGGCTGGGAACAGGGTGGAAAAACACTGAAGCTTTCTTT.

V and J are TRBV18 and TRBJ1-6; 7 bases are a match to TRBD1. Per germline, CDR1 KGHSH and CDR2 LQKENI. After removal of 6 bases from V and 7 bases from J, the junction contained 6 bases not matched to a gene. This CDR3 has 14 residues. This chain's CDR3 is CASSARDSNSPLHF. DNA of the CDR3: TGTGCCAGCTCCGCCCGGGACAGCAATTCACCCCTCCACTTT. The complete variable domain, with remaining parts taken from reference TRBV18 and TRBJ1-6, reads NAGVMQNPRHLVRRRGQEARLRCSPMKGHSHVYWYRQLPEEGLKFMVYLQKENIIDESGMPKERFSAEFPKEGPSILRIQQVVRGDSAAYFCASSARDSNSPLHFGNGTRLTVT.

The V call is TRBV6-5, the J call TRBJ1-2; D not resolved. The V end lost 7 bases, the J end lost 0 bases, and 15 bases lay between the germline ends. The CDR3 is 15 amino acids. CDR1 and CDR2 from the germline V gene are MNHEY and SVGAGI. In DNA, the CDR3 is TGTGCCAGCACCCATACACCAATCTCTAACTATGGCTACACCTTC. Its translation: CASTHTPISNYGYTF.

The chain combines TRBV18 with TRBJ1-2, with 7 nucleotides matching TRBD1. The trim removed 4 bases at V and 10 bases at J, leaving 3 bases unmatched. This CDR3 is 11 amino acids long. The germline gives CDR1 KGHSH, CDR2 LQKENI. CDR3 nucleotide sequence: TGTGCCAGCTCACAAGACAGGGCCTACACCTTC. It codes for CASSQDRAYTF.

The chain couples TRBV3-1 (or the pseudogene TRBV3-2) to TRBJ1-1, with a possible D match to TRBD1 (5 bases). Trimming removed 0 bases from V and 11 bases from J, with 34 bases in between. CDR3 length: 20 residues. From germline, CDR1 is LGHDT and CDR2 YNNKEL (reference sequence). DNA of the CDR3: TGTGCCAGCAGCCAAGATCTTGTTGTAGCAGGGCTGGCGCTCGATCCAGACGCTTTCTTT. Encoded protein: CASSQDLVVAGLALDPDAFF.

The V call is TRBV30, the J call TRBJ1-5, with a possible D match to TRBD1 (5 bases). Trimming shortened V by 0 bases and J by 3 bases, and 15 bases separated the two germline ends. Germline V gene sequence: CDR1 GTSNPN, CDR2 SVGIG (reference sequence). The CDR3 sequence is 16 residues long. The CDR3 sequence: CAWSVPGPGNNQPQHF. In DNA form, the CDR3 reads TGTGCCTGGAGTGTACCGGGACCGGGGAACAATCAGCCCCAGCATTTT.

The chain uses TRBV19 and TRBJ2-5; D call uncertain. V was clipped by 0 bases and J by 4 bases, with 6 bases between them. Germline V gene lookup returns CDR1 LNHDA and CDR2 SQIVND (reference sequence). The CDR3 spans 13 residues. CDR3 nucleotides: TGTGCCAGTAGTATAGATCTCCGAGAGACCCAGTACTTC. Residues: CASSIDLRETQYF.

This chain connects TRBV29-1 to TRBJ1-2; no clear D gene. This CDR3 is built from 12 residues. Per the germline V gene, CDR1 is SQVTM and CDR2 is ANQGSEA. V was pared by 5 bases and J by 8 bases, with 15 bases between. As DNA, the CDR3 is TGCAGCGTTTTCACCGGGGTAAGAGGCTACACCTTC. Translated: CSVFTGVRGYTF.

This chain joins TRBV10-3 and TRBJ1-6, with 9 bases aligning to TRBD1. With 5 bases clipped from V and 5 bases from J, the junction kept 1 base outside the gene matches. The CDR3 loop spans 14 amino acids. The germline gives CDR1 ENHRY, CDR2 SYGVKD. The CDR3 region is CAISWDRDNSPLHF. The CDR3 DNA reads TGTGCCATCAGTTGGGACAGGGATAATTCACCCCTCCACTTT.

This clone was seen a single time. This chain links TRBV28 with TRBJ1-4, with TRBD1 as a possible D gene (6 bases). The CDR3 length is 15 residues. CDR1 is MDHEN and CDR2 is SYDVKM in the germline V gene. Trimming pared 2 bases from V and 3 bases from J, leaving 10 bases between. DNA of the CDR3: TGTGCCAGCAGTTTAAGCAGGGGACCTAATGAAAAACTGTTTTTT. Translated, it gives CASSLSRGPNEKLFF.

DNA for the CDR3: TGTGCCACCTCGCGGGGGGCGCGGACTGAAGCTTTCTTT. This sequence encodes CATSRGARTEAFF. V gene TRBV24-1 combines with J gene TRBJ1-1, with a tentative D call TRBD1 (6 bases). Trimming stripped 9 bases from V and 5 bases from J, with 15 bases between. The CDR3 loop spans 13 amino acids. CDR1 and CDR2 from the germline V gene are KGHDR and SFDVKD.

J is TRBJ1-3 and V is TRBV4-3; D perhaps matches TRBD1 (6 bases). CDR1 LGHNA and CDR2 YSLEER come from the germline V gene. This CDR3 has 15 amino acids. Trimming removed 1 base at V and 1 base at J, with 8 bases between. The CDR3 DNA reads TGCGCCAGCAGCCAAGTAGACAGGTCTGGAAACACCATATATTTT. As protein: CASSQVDRSGNTIYF.

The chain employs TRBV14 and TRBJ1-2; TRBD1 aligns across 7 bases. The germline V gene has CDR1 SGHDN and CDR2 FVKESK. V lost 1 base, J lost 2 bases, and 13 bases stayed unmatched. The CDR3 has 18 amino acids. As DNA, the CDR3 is TGTGCCAGCAGCCAAGGTTTGGACAGGTTCGGGTTGAACTATGGCTACACCTTC. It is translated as CASSQGLDRFGLNYGYTF.

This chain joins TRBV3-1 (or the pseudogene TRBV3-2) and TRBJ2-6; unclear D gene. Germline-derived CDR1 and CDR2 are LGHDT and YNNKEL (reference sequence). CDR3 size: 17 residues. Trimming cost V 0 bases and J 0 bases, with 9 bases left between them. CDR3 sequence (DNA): TGTGCCAGCAGCCAAGATCGGGTAGTCTCTGGGGCCAACGTCCTGACTTTC. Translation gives CASSQDRVVSGANVLTF.

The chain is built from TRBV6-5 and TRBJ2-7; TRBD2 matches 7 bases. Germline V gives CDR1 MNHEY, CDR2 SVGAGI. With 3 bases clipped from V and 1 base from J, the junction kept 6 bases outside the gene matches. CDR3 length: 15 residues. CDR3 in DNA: TGTGCCAGCAGTTATGTGTCCGGGGGGTCCTACGAGCAGTACTTC. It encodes CASSYVSGGSYEQYF.

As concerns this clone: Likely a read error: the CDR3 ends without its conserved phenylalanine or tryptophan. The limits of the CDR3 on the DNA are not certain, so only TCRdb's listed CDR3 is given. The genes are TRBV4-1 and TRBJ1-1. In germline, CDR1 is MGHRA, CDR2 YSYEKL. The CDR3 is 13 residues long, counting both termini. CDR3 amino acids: CASSQDSITEASL.

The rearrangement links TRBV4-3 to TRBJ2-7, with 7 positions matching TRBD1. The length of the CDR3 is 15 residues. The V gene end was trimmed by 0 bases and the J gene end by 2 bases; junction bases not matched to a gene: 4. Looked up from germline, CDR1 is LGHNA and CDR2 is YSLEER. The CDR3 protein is CASSQDPGTAYEQYF. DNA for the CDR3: TGCGCCAGCAGCCAAGATCCGGGGACAGCCTACGAGCAGTACTTC.

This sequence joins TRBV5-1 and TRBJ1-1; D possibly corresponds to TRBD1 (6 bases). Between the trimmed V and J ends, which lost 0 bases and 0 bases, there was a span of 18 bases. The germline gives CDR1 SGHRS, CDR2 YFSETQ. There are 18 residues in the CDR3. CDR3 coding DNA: TGCGCCAGCAGCTTGGCTCGGATAGGACAGCTAATGAACACTGAAGCTTTCTTT. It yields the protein CASSLARIGQLMNTEAFF.

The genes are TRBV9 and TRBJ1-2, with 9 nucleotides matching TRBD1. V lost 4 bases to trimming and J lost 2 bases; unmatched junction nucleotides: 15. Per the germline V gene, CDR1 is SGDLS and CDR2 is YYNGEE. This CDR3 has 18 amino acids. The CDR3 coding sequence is TGTGCCAGCAGCCCACGATATACCGGGACAGGGCCAAACTATGGCTACACCTTC. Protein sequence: CASSPRYTGTGPNYGYTF.

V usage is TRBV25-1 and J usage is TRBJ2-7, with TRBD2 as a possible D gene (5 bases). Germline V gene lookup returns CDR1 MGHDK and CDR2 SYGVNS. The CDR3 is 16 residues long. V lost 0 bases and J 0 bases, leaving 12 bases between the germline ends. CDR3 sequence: CASSEYGLRSSYEQYF. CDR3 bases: TGTGCCAGCAGTGAATATGGACTCCGTAGCTCCTACGAGCAGTACTTC.

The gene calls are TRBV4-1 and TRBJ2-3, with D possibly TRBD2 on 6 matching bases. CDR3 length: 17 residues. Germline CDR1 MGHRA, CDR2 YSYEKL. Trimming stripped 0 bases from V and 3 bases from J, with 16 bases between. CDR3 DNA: TGCGCCAGCAGCCAAGATTCGTGGAGGGGTGGGACAGATACGCAGTATTTT. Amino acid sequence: CASSQDSWRGGTDTQYF.

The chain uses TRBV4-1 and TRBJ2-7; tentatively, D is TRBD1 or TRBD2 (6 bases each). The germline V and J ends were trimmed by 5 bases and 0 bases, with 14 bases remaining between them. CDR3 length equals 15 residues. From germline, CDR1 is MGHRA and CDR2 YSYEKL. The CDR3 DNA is TGCGCCAGCAGCGAGGGGGGCGGACGCTCCTACGAGCAGTACTTC. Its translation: CASSEGGGRSYEQYF.

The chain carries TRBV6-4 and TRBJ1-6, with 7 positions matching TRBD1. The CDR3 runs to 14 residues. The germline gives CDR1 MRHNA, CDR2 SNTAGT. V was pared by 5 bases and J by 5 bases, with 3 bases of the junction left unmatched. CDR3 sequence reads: CASSPGQDNSPLHF. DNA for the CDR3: TGTGCCAGCAGTCCTGGACAGGATAATTCACCCCTCCACTTT.

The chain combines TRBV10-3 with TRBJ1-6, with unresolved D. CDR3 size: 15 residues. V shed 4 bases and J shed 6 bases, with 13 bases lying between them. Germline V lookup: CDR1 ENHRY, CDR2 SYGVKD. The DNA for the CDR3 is TGTGCCATCAGTGGTGTAGGGTGGAGTAATTCACCCCTCCACTTT. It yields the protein CAISGVGWSNSPLHF.

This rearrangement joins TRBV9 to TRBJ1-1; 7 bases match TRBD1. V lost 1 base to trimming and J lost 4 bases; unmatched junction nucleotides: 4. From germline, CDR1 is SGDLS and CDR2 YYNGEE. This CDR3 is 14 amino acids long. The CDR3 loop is CASSVIQGGTEAFF. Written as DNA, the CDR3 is TGTGCCAGCAGCGTAATCCAGGGGGGCACTGAAGCTTTCTTT.